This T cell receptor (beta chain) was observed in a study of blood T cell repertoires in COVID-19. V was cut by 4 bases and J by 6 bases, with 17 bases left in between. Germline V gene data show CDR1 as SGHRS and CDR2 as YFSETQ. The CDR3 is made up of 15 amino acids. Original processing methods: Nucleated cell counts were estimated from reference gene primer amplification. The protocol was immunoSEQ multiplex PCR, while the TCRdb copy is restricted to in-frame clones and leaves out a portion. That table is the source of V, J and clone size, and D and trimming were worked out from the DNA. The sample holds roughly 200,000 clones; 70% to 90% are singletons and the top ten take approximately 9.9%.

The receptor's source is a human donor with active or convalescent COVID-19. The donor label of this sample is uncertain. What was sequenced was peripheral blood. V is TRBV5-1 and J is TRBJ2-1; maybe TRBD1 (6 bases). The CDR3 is CASSPGASSSNEQFF. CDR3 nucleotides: TGCGCCAGCAGCCCAGGGGCTAGCAGTAGCAATGAGCAGTTCTTC. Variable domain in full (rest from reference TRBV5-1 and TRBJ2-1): KAGVTQTPRYLIKTRGQQVTLSCSPISGHRSVSWYQQTPGQGLQFLFEYFSETQRNKGNFPGRFSGRQFSNSRSEMNVSTLELGDSALYLCASSPGASSSNEQFFGPGTRLTVL.